The sequence of this TCR beta chain was determined in a study of T cells in tuberculosis. Germline V gives CDR1 LNHDA, CDR2 SQIVND (reference sequence). The junction had 15 bases not matched to a gene; V was cut back by 6 bases and J by 6 bases. This CDR3 comprises 16 residues. As to time point: new active TB diagnosis, blood taken before or within 7 days of starting treatment. Each donor contributed 90,000 to 100,000 T cells on average, unsorted. The repertoire was sequenced with immunoSEQ multiplex PCR; TCRdb's copy has only in-frame clones and lacks some. The data hold about 34,000 clones, with over 85% observed a single time.

V and J are TRBV19 and TRBJ2-7; TRBD1 matches 9 bases. The TCR comes from an adult with tuberculosis. Sequenced material: PBMCs, taken at tuberculosis diagnosis. For the CDR3, the DNA is TGTGCCAGTAGCGATACGGGGACAGGGCGATTGGGCGAGCAGTACTTC. Amino acid sequence: CASSDTGTGRLGEQYF.